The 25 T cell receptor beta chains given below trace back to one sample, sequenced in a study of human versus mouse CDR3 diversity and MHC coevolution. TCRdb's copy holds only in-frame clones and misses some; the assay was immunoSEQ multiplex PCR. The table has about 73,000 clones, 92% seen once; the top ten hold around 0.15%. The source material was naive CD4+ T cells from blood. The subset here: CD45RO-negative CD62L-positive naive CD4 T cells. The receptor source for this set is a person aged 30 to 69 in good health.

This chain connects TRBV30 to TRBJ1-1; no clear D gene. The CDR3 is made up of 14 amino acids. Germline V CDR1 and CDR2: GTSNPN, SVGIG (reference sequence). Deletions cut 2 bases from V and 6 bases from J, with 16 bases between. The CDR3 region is CAWSTRSGSAEAFF. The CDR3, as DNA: TGTGCCTGGAGTACCCGATCAGGATCCGCTGAAGCTTTCTTT.

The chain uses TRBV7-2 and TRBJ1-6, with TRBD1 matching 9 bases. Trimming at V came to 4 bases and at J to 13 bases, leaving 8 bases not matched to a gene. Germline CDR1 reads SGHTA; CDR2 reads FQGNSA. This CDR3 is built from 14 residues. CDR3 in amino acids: CASSSTGQGYPLHF. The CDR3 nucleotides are TGTGCCAGCAGCTCAACGGGACAGGGTTATCCCCTCCACTTT.

CDR3 sequence: CASRGGGSYNEQFF. The CDR3 coding sequence is TGCGCCAGCAGAGGGGGAGGGTCCTACAATGAGCAGTTCTTC. The chain uses TRBV10-2 and TRBJ2-1; possibly TRBD2 for D (7 bases). Germline V lookup: CDR1 WSHSY, CDR2 SAAADI. This CDR3 contains 14 residues. Deletions cut 6 bases from V and 1 base from J, with 10 bases between.

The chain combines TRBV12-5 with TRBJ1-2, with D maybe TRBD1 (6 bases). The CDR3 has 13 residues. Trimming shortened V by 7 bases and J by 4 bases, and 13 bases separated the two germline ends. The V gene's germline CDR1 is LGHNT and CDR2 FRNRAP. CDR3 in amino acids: CASAPTGSYGYTF. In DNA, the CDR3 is TGTGCTAGTGCCCCAACAGGGTCCTATGGCTACACCTTC.

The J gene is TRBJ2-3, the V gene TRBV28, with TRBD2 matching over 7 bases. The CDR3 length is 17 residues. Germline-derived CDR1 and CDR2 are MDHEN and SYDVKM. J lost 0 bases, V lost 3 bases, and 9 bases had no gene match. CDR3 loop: CASSFTGGAPSTDTQYF. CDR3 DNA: TGTGCCAGCAGTTTTACGGGGGGAGCACCTAGCACAGATACGCAGTATTTT.

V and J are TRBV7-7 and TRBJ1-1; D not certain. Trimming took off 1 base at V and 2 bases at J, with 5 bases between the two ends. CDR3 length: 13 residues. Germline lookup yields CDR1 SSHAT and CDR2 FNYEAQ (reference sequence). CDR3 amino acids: CASSLDSNTEAFF. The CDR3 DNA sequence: TGTGCCAGCAGCTTAGACAGCAACACTGAAGCTTTCTTT.

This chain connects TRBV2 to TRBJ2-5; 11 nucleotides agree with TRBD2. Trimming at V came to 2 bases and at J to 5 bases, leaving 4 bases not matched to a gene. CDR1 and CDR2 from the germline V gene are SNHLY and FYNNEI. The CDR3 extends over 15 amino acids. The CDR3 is CASSEPIAGGETQYF. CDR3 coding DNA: TGTGCCAGCAGTGAACCCATAGCGGGGGGGGAGACCCAGTACTTC. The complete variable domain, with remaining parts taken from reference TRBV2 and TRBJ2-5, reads EPEVTQTPSHQVTQMGQEVILRCVPISNHLYFYWYRQILGQKVEFLVSFYNNEISEKSEIFDDQFSVERPDGSNFTLKIRSTKLEDSAMYFCASSEPIAGGETQYFGPGTRLLVL.

The CDR3 is CASTKGQTNEKLFF. In DNA form, the CDR3 reads TGTGCCAGCACAAAGGGGCAGACTAATGAAAAACTGTTTTTT. The gene calls are TRBV6-6 and TRBJ1-4; tentatively, D is TRBD1 (5 bases). CDR1 is MNHNY, CDR2 SVGAGI, per germline (reference sequence). V lost 7 bases to trimming and J lost 2 bases, with 11 bases between them. CDR3 length: 14 amino acids.

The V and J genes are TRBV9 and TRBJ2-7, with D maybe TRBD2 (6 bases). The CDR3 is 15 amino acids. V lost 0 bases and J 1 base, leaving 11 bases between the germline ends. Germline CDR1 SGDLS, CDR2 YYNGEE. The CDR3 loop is CASSVEPGESYEQYF. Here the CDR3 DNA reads TGTGCCAGCAGCGTAGAACCGGGGGAGTCCTACGAGCAGTACTTC.

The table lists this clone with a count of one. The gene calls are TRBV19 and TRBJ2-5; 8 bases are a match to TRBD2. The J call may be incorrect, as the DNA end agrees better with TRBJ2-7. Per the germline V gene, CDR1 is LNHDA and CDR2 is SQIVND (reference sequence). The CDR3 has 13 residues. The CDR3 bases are TGTGCCAGTAGTATCACTAGCGGATCCGAGCAGTACTTC. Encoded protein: CASSITSGSEQYF.

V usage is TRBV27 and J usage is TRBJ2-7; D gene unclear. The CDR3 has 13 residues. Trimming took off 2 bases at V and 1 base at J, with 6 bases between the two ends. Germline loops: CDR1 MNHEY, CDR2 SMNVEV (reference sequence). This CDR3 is CASSLRQSYEQYF. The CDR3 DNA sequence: TGTGCCAGCAGTTTAAGACAATCCTACGAGCAGTACTTC.

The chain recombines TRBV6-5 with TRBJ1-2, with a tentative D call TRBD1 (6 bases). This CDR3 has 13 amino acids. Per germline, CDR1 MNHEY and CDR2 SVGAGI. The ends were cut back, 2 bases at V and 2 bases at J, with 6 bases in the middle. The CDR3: CASSYTGNYGYTF. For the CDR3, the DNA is TGTGCCAGCAGTTACACAGGGAACTATGGCTACACCTTC.

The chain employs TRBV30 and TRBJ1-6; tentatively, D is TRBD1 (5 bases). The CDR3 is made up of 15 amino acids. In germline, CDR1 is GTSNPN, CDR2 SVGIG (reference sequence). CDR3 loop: CVGLVFGGGDSPLHF. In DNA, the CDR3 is TGTGTCGGACTCGTCTTTGGGGGAGGCGATTCACCCCTCCACTTT.

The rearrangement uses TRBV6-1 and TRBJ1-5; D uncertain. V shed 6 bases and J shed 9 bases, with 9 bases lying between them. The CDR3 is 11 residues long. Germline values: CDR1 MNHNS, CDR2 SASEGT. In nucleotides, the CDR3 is TGTGCCAGCAGAGTAGGAGGGCCCCAGCATTTT. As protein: CASRVGGPQHF.

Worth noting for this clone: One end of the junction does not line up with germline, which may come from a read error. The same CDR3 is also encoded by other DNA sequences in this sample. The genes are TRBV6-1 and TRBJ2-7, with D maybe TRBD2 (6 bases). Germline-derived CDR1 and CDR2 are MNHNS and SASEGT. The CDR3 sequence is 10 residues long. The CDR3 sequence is CASGDFLGDF. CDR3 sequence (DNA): TGTGCCAGCGGGGACTTCCTCGGCGACTTC.

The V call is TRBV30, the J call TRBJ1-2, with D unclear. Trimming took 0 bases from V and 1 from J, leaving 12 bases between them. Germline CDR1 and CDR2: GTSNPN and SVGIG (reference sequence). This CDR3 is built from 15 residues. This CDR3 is CAWSVRAGLNYGYTF. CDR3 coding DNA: TGTGCCTGGAGTGTACGTGCAGGTCTTAACTATGGCTACACCTTC.

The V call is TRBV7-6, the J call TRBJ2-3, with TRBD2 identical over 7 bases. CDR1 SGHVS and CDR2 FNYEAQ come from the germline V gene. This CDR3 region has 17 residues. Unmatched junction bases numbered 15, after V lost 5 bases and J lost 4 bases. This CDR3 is CASSPETGTIGADTQYF. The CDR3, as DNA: TGTGCCAGCAGCCCCGAAACCGGGACTATCGGGGCAGATACGCAGTATTTT. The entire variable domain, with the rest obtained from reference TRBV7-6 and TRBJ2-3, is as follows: GAGVSQSPRYKVTKRGQDVALRCDPISGHVSLYWYRQALGQGPEFLTYFNYEAQQDKSGLPNDRFSAERPEGSISTLTIQRTEQRDSAMYRCASSPETGTIGADTQYFGPGTRLTVL.

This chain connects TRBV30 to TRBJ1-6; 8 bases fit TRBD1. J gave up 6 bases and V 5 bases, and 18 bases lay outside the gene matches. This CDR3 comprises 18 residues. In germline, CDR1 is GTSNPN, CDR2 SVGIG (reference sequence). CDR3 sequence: CAWGQPLLDRVTNSPLHF. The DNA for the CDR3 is TGTGCCTGGGGCCAGCCCCTCCTGGACAGGGTGACTAATTCACCCCTCCACTTT.

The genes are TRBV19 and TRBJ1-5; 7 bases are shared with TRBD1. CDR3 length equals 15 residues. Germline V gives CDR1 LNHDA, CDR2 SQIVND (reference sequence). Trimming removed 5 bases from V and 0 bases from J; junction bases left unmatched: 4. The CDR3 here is CASSRQGYSNQPQHF. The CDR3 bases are TGTGCCAGTAGTCGACAGGGCTATAGCAATCAGCCCCAGCATTTT.

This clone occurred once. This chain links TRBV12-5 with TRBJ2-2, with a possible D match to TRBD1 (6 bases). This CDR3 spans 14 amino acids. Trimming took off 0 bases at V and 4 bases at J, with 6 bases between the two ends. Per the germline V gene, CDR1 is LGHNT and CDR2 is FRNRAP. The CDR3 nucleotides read TGTGCTAGTGGTTTGGTAGGGGGCACCGGGGAGCTGTTTTTT. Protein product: CASGLVGGTGELFF.

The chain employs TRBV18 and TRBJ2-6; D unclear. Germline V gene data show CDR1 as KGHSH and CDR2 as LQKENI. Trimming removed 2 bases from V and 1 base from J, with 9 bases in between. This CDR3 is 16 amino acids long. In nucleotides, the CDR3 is TGTGCCAGCTCACCAATCACAGATTCTGGGGCCAACGTCCTGACTTTC. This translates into CASSPITDSGANVLTF.

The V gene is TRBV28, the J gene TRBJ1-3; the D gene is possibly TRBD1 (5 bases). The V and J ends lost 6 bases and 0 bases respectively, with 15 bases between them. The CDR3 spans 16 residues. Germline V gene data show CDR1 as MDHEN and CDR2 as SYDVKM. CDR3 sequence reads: CASSLPGLRSGNTIYF. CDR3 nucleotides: TGTGCCAGCAGCCTCCCGGGACTGCGCTCTGGAAACACCATATATTTT. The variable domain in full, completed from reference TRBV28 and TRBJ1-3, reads DVKVTQSSRYLVKRTGEKVFLECVQDMDHENMFWYRQDPGLGLRLIYFSYDVKMKEKGDIPEGYSVSREKKERFSLILESASTNQTSMYLCASSLPGLRSGNTIYFGEGSWLTVV.

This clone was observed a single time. The CDR3 DNA sequence: TGTGCCTGGAGTGTGGGACAGGGGTCCCAAGAGACCCAGTACTTC. It yields the protein CAWSVGQGSQETQYF. The rearrangement uses TRBV30 and TRBJ2-5; 10 bases map to TRBD1. Germline-derived CDR1 and CDR2 are GTSNPN and SVGIG (reference sequence). V lost 0 bases and J lost 1; bases outside the gene matches: 2. CDR3 length: 15 residues. Supplemented by reference TRBV30 and TRBJ2-5, the full variable domain reads SQTIHQWPATLVQPVGSPLSLECTVEGTSNPNLYWYRQAAGRGLQLLFYSVGIGQISSEVPQNLSASRPQDRQFILSSKKLLLSDSGFYLCAWSVGQGSQETQYFGPGTRLLVL.

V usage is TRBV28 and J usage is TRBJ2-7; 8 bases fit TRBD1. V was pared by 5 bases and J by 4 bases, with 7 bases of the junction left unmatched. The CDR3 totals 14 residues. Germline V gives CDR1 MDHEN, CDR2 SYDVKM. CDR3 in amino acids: CASSLTGGRYEQYF. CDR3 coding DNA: TGTGCCAGCAGTCTTACAGGGGGTAGATACGAGCAGTACTTC.

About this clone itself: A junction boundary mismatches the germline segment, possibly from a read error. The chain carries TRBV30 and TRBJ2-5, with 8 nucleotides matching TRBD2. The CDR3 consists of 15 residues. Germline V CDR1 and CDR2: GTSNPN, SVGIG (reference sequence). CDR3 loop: CTWSPGGARAETQYF. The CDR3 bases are TGTACCTGGAGTCCGGGGGGGGCCCGGGCGGAGACCCAGTACTTC.